The 27 T cell receptor beta chains in this list originate from one sample, sequenced in a study of OX40 agonist ivuxolimab in advanced cancers. Clones were sequenced by immunoSEQ multiplex PCR, and TCRdb holds only the in-frame ones, with some missing. This table has fewer than 70,000 clones, approximately 87% appearing once. The sequencing used CD4+ or CD8+ T cells sorted from blood, collected in a trial of the OX40 agonist ivuxolimab. These receptors came from an adult with an advanced solid tumor such as melanoma, head and neck, liver or kidney cancer.

The V and J genes are TRBV9 and TRBJ2-3; 8 bases line up with TRBD2. V shed 2 bases and J 4 bases; nucleotides not matched to a gene: 6. The CDR3 totals 15 residues. The germline V gene has CDR1 SGDLS and CDR2 YYNGEE. CDR3 amino acids: CASSVGGANSDTQYF. Here the CDR3 DNA reads TGTGCCAGCAGCGTCGGGGGGGCGAACTCAGATACGCAGTATTTT.

The chain has TRBV11-1 and TRBJ1-1; the D is unclear. The CDR3 contains 14 residues. Germline V CDR1 and CDR2: SGHAT, FQDESV (reference sequence). V lost 6 bases and J 6 bases, leaving 17 bases between the germline ends. The CDR3 loop is CASRKAHESAEAFF. The CDR3 coding sequence is TGTGCCAGCAGGAAGGCCCACGAAAGCGCTGAAGCTTTCTTT.

The J gene is TRBJ2-7, the V gene TRBV10-3; D perhaps matches TRBD2 (5 bases). Germline V gene data show CDR1 as ENHRY and CDR2 as SYGVKD. The V gene lost 8 bases and the J gene lost 0 bases, with 14 bases spanning the gap. This CDR3 contains 14 residues. The CDR3 here is CAIRGPGSSYEQYF. For the CDR3, the DNA is TGTGCCATCCGGGGTCCGGGGAGCTCCTACGAGCAGTACTTC.

The chain recombines TRBV6-5 with TRBJ1-4, with D hard to call. Germline V CDR1 and CDR2: MNHEY, SVGAGI. This CDR3 spans 16 amino acids. Between the trimmed V and J ends, which lost 0 bases and 8 bases, there was a span of 16 bases. This chain's CDR3 is CASSYSVPGSGEKLFF. CDR3 coding DNA: TGTGCCAGCAGTTACTCGGTACCGGGGTCGGGAGAAAAACTGTTTTTT.

The rearrangement links TRBV5-1 to TRBJ2-6; no definite D call. The CDR3 loop spans 14 amino acids. V lost 7 bases and J 0 bases, leaving 8 bases between the germline ends. Germline CDR1 SGHRS, CDR2 YFSETQ. The CDR3 DNA is TGCGCCAGCGAGGTCGTCTCTGGGGCCAACGTCCTGACTTTC. This encodes CASEVVSGANVLTF.

CDR3 nucleotide sequence: TGTGCCAGCAGTCCGAAGGGGATGAGGGAGACCCAGTACTTC. This gives the protein CASSPKGMRETQYF. The chain has TRBV27 and TRBJ2-5; possible D gene TRBD1, 5 bases. Trimming removed 5 bases from V and 5 bases from J, with 15 bases in between. The CDR3 is made up of 14 amino acids. Germline lookup yields CDR1 MNHEY and CDR2 SMNVEV (reference sequence).

The J gene is TRBJ2-3, the V gene TRBV7-6, with TRBD2 matching over 15 bases. After removal of 1 base from V and 0 bases from J, the junction contained 8 bases not matched to a gene. The CDR3 extends over 20 amino acids. Germline CDR1 and CDR2: SGHVS and FNYEAQ. The DNA for the CDR3 is TGTGCCAGCAGCTTAGTAGCGGGGACTAGCGGGGGGCCTAGCACAGATACGCAGTATTTT. Residues: CASSLVAGTSGGPSTDTQYF.

The rearrangement joins TRBV6-5 to TRBJ1-5; TRBD1 matches at 9 bases. With 6 bases clipped from V and 3 bases from J, the junction kept 6 bases outside the gene matches. Per the germline V gene, CDR1 is MNHEY and CDR2 is SVGAGI. This CDR3 is built from 15 residues. The CDR3 here is CASRSQGALNQPQHF. CDR3 bases: TGTGCCAGCAGATCACAGGGGGCCCTCAATCAGCCCCAGCATTTT.

V gene TRBV7-3 combines with J gene TRBJ2-2; D is unresolved. The CDR3 spans 14 residues. CDR1 SGHTA and CDR2 FQGTGA come from the germline V gene. The V end lost 4 bases, the J end lost 3 bases, and 9 bases lay between the germline ends. The CDR3 DNA is TGTGCCAGCAGCTACCAATTTTACACCGGGGAGCTGTTTTTT. Translation gives CASSYQFYTGELFF.

The rearrangement uses TRBV10-1 and TRBJ2-6, with a tentative D call TRBD1 (5 bases). CDR1 is WNHNN, CDR2 SYGVQD, per germline (reference sequence). With 11 bases removed from V and 2 bases from J, the gap between germline ends came to 16 bases. This CDR3 has 15 amino acids. The CDR3 spells CAVSQQVTGANVLTF. CDR3 in DNA: TGCGCCGTATCTCAACAGGTAACTGGGGCCAACGTCCTGACTTTC.

The rearrangement links TRBV7-6 to TRBJ2-1; no reliable D call. The CDR3 runs to 12 residues. Trimming stripped 5 bases from V and 8 bases from J, with 10 bases between. Germline V gives CDR1 SGHVS, CDR2 FNYEAQ. CDR3: CASSLGPDEQFF. Here the CDR3 DNA reads TGTGCCAGCAGCCTGGGCCCGGATGAGCAGTTCTTC.

The rearrangement links TRBV4-2 to TRBJ1-4; weak D call: TRBD1 (6 bases). The CDR3 runs 16 residues. V lost 4 bases and J lost 8, with 20 bases in between. CDR1 and CDR2 (germline): LGHNA, YNFKEQ. DNA for the CDR3: TGTGCCAGCAGCCTGAACGACAACAGGGCTGGAGAAAAACTGTTTTTT. It encodes CASSLNDNRAGEKLFF.

The V and J genes are TRBV4-1 and TRBJ2-2, with D hard to call. Trimming shortened V by 0 bases and J by 2 bases, and 10 bases separated the two germline ends. This CDR3 contains 16 residues. In germline, CDR1 is MGHRA, CDR2 YSYEKL. In nucleotides, the CDR3 is TGCGCCAGCAGCCAAGATGACCGATATAACACCGGGGAGCTGTTTTTT. This encodes CASSQDDRYNTGELFF.

This chain connects TRBV13 to TRBJ2-3; a possible D gene is TRBD1 (7 bases). The CDR3 spans 16 residues. CDR1 PRHDT and CDR2 FYEKMQ come from the germline V gene (reference sequence). Trimming pared 5 bases from V and 1 base from J, leaving 16 bases between. The CDR3 is CASSLYRGGGTDTQYF. The CDR3 DNA follows: TGTGCCAGCAGCCTGTACAGGGGAGGAGGCACAGATACGCAGTATTTT.

The rearrangement joins TRBV7-9 to TRBJ2-1; D is ambiguous. Trimming took off 6 bases at V and 4 bases at J, with 13 bases between the two ends. Germline-derived CDR1 and CDR2 are SEHNR and FQNEAQ (reference sequence). The CDR3 covers 14 residues. CDR3 nucleotide sequence: TGTGCCAGCAGAGAGAACGGACGTTACAATGAGCAGTTCTTC. Its protein product is CASRENGRYNEQFF.

The chain employs TRBV11-3 and TRBJ1-2, with D possibly being TRBD1 (5 bases). Trimming removed 3 bases from V and 8 bases from J, with 13 bases in between. The CDR3 runs to 13 residues. Germline CDR1 and CDR2: SGHNT and YENEEA. The CDR3 DNA sequence: TGTGCCAGCAGCTTCTCAGGGTTCACCGGCTACACCTTC. Translated: CASSFSGFTGYTF.

V and J are TRBV30 and TRBJ1-1, with 8 bases matching TRBD1. Germline CDR1 reads GTSNPN; CDR2 reads SVGIG (reference sequence). CDR3 length equals 15 residues. Trimming took 1 base from V and 5 from J; bases not matched to a gene: 9. CDR3 amino acids: CAWSAGYRGETEAFF. CDR3 sequence (DNA): TGTGCCTGGAGTGCGGGCTACAGGGGGGAGACTGAAGCTTTCTTT.

The V and J genes are TRBV18 and TRBJ1-4, with D possibly being TRBD1 (6 bases). Trimming took 8 bases from V and 8 from J, leaving 18 bases between them. From germline, CDR1 is KGHSH and CDR2 LQKENI. The CDR3 has 14 residues. The CDR3 loop reads CASVNRAEGEKLFF. CDR3 sequence (DNA): TGTGCCAGCGTCAACAGGGCTGAGGGGGAAAAACTGTTTTTT.

This clone was seen a single time. The DNA of the CDR3 is TGTGCCAGCTCACCCCCGGGACTAGTTCCGGGCGAGCAGTTCTTC. Translating it yields CASSPPGLVPGEQFF. The rearrangement links TRBV18 to TRBJ2-1, with 8 bases lining up with TRBD2. From germline, CDR1 is KGHSH and CDR2 LQKENI. The V segment lost 3 bases and the J segment 10 bases; nucleotides outside the gene matches: 11. This CDR3 is built from 15 residues.

CDR3 sequence: CASSMRAGANYGYTF. The CDR3 bases are TGTGCCAGTAGTATGAGGGCAGGGGCTAACTATGGCTACACCTTC. J is TRBJ1-2 and V is TRBV19; a weak D match, TRBD1 (6 bases). Germline CDR1 is LNHDA and CDR2 is SQIVND (reference sequence). This CDR3 is built from 15 residues. With 3 bases removed from V and 0 bases from J, the gap between germline ends came to 11 bases.

This clone was counted only a few times. The rearrangement uses TRBV6-6 and TRBJ2-2; 9 bases are shared with TRBD1. This CDR3 is built from 13 residues. Unmatched junction bases numbered 4, after V lost 8 bases and J lost 6 bases. The V gene's germline CDR1 is MNHNY and CDR2 SVGAGI (reference sequence). CDR3 DNA: TGTGCCAGCTCTTGGACAGGGGCCGGGGAGCTGTTTTTT. This translates into CASSWTGAGELFF.

V is TRBV7-8 and J is TRBJ2-2, with a tentative D call TRBD1 (6 bases). The CDR3 extends over 16 amino acids. Between the trimmed V and J ends, which lost 4 bases and 0 bases, there was a span of 12 bases. Germline V gives CDR1 SGHVS, CDR2 FQNEAQ. CDR3 sequence: CASSSYRVANTGELFF. CDR3 coding DNA: TGTGCCAGCAGCTCCTACAGGGTGGCGAACACCGGGGAGCTGTTTTTT.

This clone was detected a few times. The chain employs TRBV7-8 and TRBJ2-2; D remains unclear. The CDR3 runs to 14 residues. Germline CDR1 is SGHVS and CDR2 is FQNEAQ. Trimming removed 2 bases from V and 4 bases from J, with 8 bases in between. The CDR3 DNA sequence: TGTGCCAGCAGCTTAAACCGGGCCACCGGGGAGCTGTTTTTT. Its protein is CASSLNRATGELFF.

V and J are TRBV28 and TRBJ1-5, with no clear D. CDR1 is MDHEN and CDR2 is SYDVKM in the germline V gene. The length of the CDR3 is 11 residues. With 5 bases removed from V and 4 bases from J, the gap between germline ends came to 3 bases. CDR3 nucleotides: TGTGCCAGCAGTGAAAATCAGCCCCAGCATTTT. Translated, it gives CASSENQPQHF. Based on the CDR3 plus reference TRBV28 and TRBJ1-5, the full variable domain is DVKVTQSSRYLVKRTGEKVFLECVQDMDHENMFWYRQDPGLGLRLIYFSYDVKMKEKGDIPEGYSVSREKKERFSLILESASTNQTSMYLCASSENQPQHFGDGTRLSIL.

The CDR3 nucleotides read TGTGCCAGTAGTATATCAAACCAGGGGGCCACTGAAGCTTTCTTT. Translating gives CASSISNQGATEAFF. J is TRBJ1-1 and V is TRBV19, with 8 bases fitting TRBD1. Per the germline V gene, CDR1 is LNHDA and CDR2 is SQIVND (reference sequence). This CDR3 contains 15 residues. The V gene end was trimmed by 2 bases and the J gene end by 4 bases; junction bases not matched to a gene: 6.

This chain joins TRBV6-5 and TRBJ2-6; no clear D gene. Trimming pared 0 bases from V and 3 bases from J, leaving 9 bases between. Germline V gene lookup returns CDR1 MNHEY and CDR2 SVGAGI. This CDR3 region has 16 residues. The CDR3 DNA reads as TGTGCCAGCAGTTACTCAGGTGGTGGTGGGGCCAACGTCCTGACTTTC. Protein product: CASSYSGGGGANVLTF.

The genes are TRBV7-9 and TRBJ1-5, with 8 bases aligning to TRBD1. With V trimmed by 4 bases and J by 5 bases, 10 bases remained unmatched. Germline V gene lookup returns CDR1 SEHNR and CDR2 FQNEAQ (reference sequence). The CDR3 runs 16 residues. The CDR3 nucleotides read TGTGCCAGCAGCTCGTCGACAGGGGCGGATTATCAGCCCCAGCATTTT. Translating gives CASSSSTGADYQPQHF.